These T cell receptor beta chains were read from a single sample in a study of blood T cell repertoires in COVID-19. Using immunoSEQ multiplex PCR, the repertoire was profiled, and TCRdb retains in-frame clones only, with some absent. The sample shows approximately 200,000 clones, about 81% of them seen only once. Sequencing used PBMCs or T cells enriched from blood (not recorded which). These receptors were obtained from a man aged 35-49 years who had recovered from COVID-19. Both conserved end residues are part of each CDR3. D genes are given only for firm matches. Clone size, where shown, is once, few, many, or a class for clones that have expanded.

D: NA; size: NA; V: TRBV6-5; J: TRBJ2-2; DNA: TGTGCCAGCAGCTCTTACCAAACTACCGGGGAGCTGTTTTTT; CDR3: CASSSYQTTGELFF
D: NA; size: few; V: TRBV5-5; J: TRBJ2-5; DNA: TGTGCCAGCAGCCCGAGTCACGGTAGTGAGACCCAGTACTTC; CDR3: CASSPSHGSETQYF
D: TRBD1; size: NA; V: TRBV9; J: TRBJ2-1; DNA: TGTGCCAGCAGCGTAGACGGGACAGGGTGGGATGAGCAGTTCTTC; CDR3: CASSVDGTGWDEQFF
D: NA; size: NA; V: TRBV24-1; J: TRBJ1-2; DNA: TGTGCCACCAGTGACAACAGGGTTTGGGGCTACACCTTC; CDR3: CATSDNRVWGYTF
D: TRBD1; size: NA; V: TRBV29-1; J: TRBJ1-3; DNA: TGCAGCACTCAAGGAGGGGGCCGTGGAAACACCATATATTTT; CDR3: CSTQGGGRGNTIYF
D: NA; size: NA; V: TRBV5-1; J: TRBJ1-2; DNA: TGCGCCAGCAGCTTGGGGGCGGGCTATGGCTACACCTTC; CDR3: CASSLGAGYGYTF
D: TRBD1; size: NA; V: TRBV9; J: TRBJ2-1; DNA: TGTGCCAGCATCCCTCTAGGGACAGGCTACAATGAGCAGTTCTTC; CDR3: CASIPLGTGYNEQFF
D: TRBD1; size: NA; V: TRBV20-1; J: TRBJ1-2; DNA: TGCAGTGCCCCGACAGGGTACGGCTACACCTTC; CDR3: CSAPTGYGYTF
D: NA; size: NA; V: TRBV2; J: TRBJ1-1; DNA: TGTGCCAGCAGTGTGAAAGACATGAACACTGAAGCTTTCTTT; CDR3: CASSVKDMNTEAFF
D: NA; size: NA; V: TRBV15; J: TRBJ1-5; DNA: TGTGCCACCAGTCTGACAGGCCGGAGCAATCAGCCCCAGCATTTT; CDR3: CATSLTGRSNQPQHF
D: NA; size: NA; V: TRBV10-3; J: TRBJ1-1; DNA: TGTGCCATAAGGACGGGGAGAACGGCTGAAGCTTTCTTT; CDR3: CAIRTGRTAEAFF
D: NA; size: NA; V: TRBV5-1; J: TRBJ1-6; DNA: TGCGCCAGCAGCCCCCAGATGGATTCACCCCTCCACTTT; CDR3: CASSPQMDSPLHF
D: NA; size: NA; V: TRBV3-1/TRBV3-2; J: TRBJ2-1; DNA: TGTGCCAGCAGCGAAAATCTGGCCCGCTACAATGAGCAGTTCTTC; CDR3: CASSENLARYNEQFF
D: NA; size: NA; V: TRBV5-4; J: TRBJ2-1; DNA: TGTGCCAGCAGCTTTTCAAGCGGTGATAATGAGCAGTTCTTC; CDR3: CASSFSSGDNEQFF
D: NA; size: once; V: TRBV18; J: TRBJ1-5; DNA: TGTGCCAGCTCATCGGGACAAATTATCAATCAGCCCCAGCATTTT; CDR3: CASSSGQIINQPQHF
D: NA; size: NA; V: TRBV7-8; J: TRBJ2-1; DNA: TGTGCCAGCACCCAGATAGGGGGCCCGGGGGCGGGCAATGAGCAGTTCTTC; CDR3: CASTQIGGPGAGNEQFF
D: NA; size: NA; V: TRBV2; J: TRBJ2-2; DNA: TGTGCCAGCAGTGAGACAGCCTCGAACACCGGGGAGCTGTTTTTT; CDR3: CASSETASNTGELFF
D: TRBD1; size: NA; V: TRBV25-1; J: TRBJ1-1; DNA: TGTGCCAGCAGTGCCCCCGCGGTGGGGACAGGGAACACTGAAGCTTTCTTT; CDR3: CASSAPAVGTGNTEAFF
D: TRBD1; size: NA; V: TRBV10-1; J: TRBJ2-3; DNA: TGCGCCAGCAGCGGACAGGGGAAGGCAGATACGCAGTATTTT; CDR3: CASSGQGKADTQYF
D: NA; size: NA; V: TRBV7-2; J: TRBJ1-2; DNA: TGTGCCAGCAGCTTGGACACCAGAATTACCTATGGCTACACCTTC; CDR3: CASSLDTRITYGYTF
D: NA; size: once; V: TRBV19; J: TRBJ1-2; DNA: TGTGCCAGTAGGTTGGGGGCCAACTATGGCTACACCTTC; CDR3: CASRLGANYGYTF
D: NA; size: few; V: TRBV12-3/TRBV12-4; J: TRBJ1-1; DNA: TGTGCCAGCAGTTTAGCGCGGAGCACTGAAGCTTTCTTT; CDR3: CASSLARSTEAFF
D: TRBD1; size: NA; V: TRBV29-1; J: TRBJ1-3; DNA: TGCAGCGTTGAACGGATACAGGGGACCAACACCATATATTTT; CDR3: CSVERIQGTNTIYF
D: NA; size: NA; V: TRBV20-1; J: TRBJ1-1; DNA: TGCAGTGCTAGTCGGCGGGCATCCACTGAAGCTTTCTTT; CDR3: CSASRRASTEAFF
D: NA; size: NA; V: TRBV6-5; J: TRBJ1-5; DNA: TGTGCCAGCAGTTACTCGGACAGCAAAAATCAGCCCCAGCATTTT; CDR3: CASSYSDSKNQPQHF
D: TRBD2; size: NA; V: TRBV6-5; J: TRBJ2-1; DNA: TGTGCCAGCAGTCAGGGCGGGAGTGGGGTCAATGAGCAGTTCTTC; CDR3: CASSQGGSGVNEQFF
D: NA; size: NA; V: TRBV5-1; J: TRBJ2-1; DNA: TGCGCCAGCAGCCTCACTAGTAACAATGAGCAGTTCTTC; CDR3: CASSLTSNNEQFF
D: TRBD1; size: NA; V: TRBV6-5; J: TRBJ1-5; DNA: TGTGCCAGCAGTTACAAGGGGGCCCGACAGCCCCAGCATTTT; CDR3: CASSYKGARQPQHF
D: TRBD2; size: NA; V: TRBV7-8; J: TRBJ2-2; DNA: TGTGCCAGCAGCTGGCTAGCGGGAGGGTCCGGGGAGCTGTTTTTT; CDR3: CASSWLAGGSGELFF
D: TRBD2; size: NA; V: TRBV3-1/TRBV3-2; J: TRBJ2-1; DNA: TGTGCCAGCAGAACGAGCGGGAGAAAAAATGAGCAGTTCTTC; CDR3: CASRTSGRKNEQFF
D: TRBD2; size: few; V: TRBV9; J: TRBJ2-1; DNA: TGTGCCAGCAGCGTAGCTCTTGACGTAGCGGGGGGTTCTGAGCAGTTCTTC; CDR3: CASSVALDVAGGSEQFF
D: TRBD1; size: NA; V: TRBV19; J: TRBJ1-1; DNA: TGTGCCAGTAGTATCGGTACAGGGGGGAACACTGAAGCTTTCTTT; CDR3: CASSIGTGGNTEAFF
D: TRBD1; size: NA; V: TRBV5-1; J: TRBJ1-4; DNA: TGCGCCAGCACCGGACAGGGCCTAAATGAAAAACTGTTTTTT; CDR3: CASTGQGLNEKLFF
D: TRBD2; size: NA; V: TRBV5-1; J: TRBJ2-3; DNA: TGCGCCAGCAGTCAAACAAGCGGGGGGATACGTCTGAGGGATACGCAGTATTTT; CDR3: CASSQTSGGIRLRDTQYF
D: NA; size: NA; V: TRBV5-4; J: TRBJ2-7; DNA: TGTGCCAGCAGCGTACCCGGCTACGAGCAGTACTTC; CDR3: CASSVPGYEQYF
D: TRBD1; size: once; V: TRBV29-1; J: TRBJ1-1; DNA: TGCAGCGTTGAGGGCTCACAGGGGAACAAGAACACTGAAGCTTTCTTT; CDR3: CSVEGSQGNKNTEAFF
D: NA; size: NA; V: TRBV15; J: TRBJ2-2; DNA: TGTGCCACCAGCAGAGACAGGAACACCGGGGAGCTGTTTTTT; CDR3: CATSRDRNTGELFF
D: TRBD2; size: NA; V: TRBV6-2/TRBV6-3; J: TRBJ2-7; DNA: TGTGCCAGCAGGCCTAGCGGGAGAGGGTCCTACGAGCAGTACTTC; CDR3: CASRPSGRGSYEQYF
D: TRBD1; size: NA; V: TRBV30; J: TRBJ2-2; DNA: TGTGCTTCTCACGGGACAGGGAACACCGGGGAGCTGTTTTTT; CDR3: CASHGTGNTGELFF